Following are 6 T cell receptor beta chains from one sample sequenced in a study of blood T cells in healthy people across ages (dated by TCRdb to about 2015). Library method: 5' RACE. Instrument on record: Illumina HiSeq 2500. A second PCR of about 6 to 11 cycles was performed with a sample-barcoded 5' primer and a J-beta primer mix. The public reads were reprocessed in TCRdb via fastp at Q25 and MiXCR, keeping in-frame beta chains. Each entry is one CDR3 protein sequence, shown with its most common DNA and genes. Here the sample has around 500,000 distinct CDR3 sequences; around a quarter occur a single time. Approximately 3.7% of the sample rests with the top ten. The same data also went into a second study, on T cells of mothers and their children.

The sample was blood. These receptor sequences come from a boy aged 2 to 10 in good health.

The chain uses TRBV29-1 and TRBJ1-1; tentative D call: TRBD1 (5 bases). CDR1 and CDR2 from the germline V gene are SQVTM and ANQGSEA. The CDR3 length is 15 residues. V was clipped by 0 bases and J by 2 bases, with 13 bases between them. The CDR3 is CSVEDPEDRNTEAFF. The CDR3 DNA reads TGCAGCGTTGAAGACCCCGAAGACAGAAACACTGAAGCTTTCTTT.

In its sample, this clonotype was seen a few times. The V and J genes are TRBV7-2 and TRBJ2-7, with 10 positions matching TRBD2. Trimming at V came to 5 bases and at J to 0 bases, leaving 7 bases not matched to a gene. Looked up from germline, CDR1 is SGHTA and CDR2 is FQGNSA. The CDR3 extends over 16 amino acids. The CDR3 protein is CASSATSGASSYEQYF. In nucleotides, the CDR3 is TGTGCCAGCAGCGCAACTAGCGGGGCCAGCTCCTACGAGCAGTACTTC.

In its sample, this clonotype was seen a few times. The chain combines TRBV7-9 with TRBJ2-5; D not certain. Gene TRBJ2-1 matches the end of the DNA better, so the J call may be wrong. Germline values: CDR1 SEHNR, CDR2 FQNEAQ (reference sequence). This CDR3 is 15 amino acids long. CDR3 coding DNA: TGTGCCAGCAGCTTAGCGCTCCGTGGGGACAATGAGCAGTTCTTC. Translated, it gives CASSLALRGDNEQFF.

This clonotype was seen more than once but under ten times. V and J are TRBV7-2 and TRBJ2-5, with 10 bases aligning to TRBD2. The CDR3 has 15 residues. Losses at the gene ends were 3 bases for V and 2 bases for J; bases not matched to a gene: 3. From germline, CDR1 is SGHTA and CDR2 FQGNSA. Here the CDR3 reads CASSFAGLAQETQYF. The CDR3 nucleotides read TGTGCCAGCAGCTTCGCGGGACTAGCGCAAGAGACCCAGTACTTC.

The chain recombines TRBV5-1 with TRBJ2-5; either TRBD1 or TRBD2 may fit D (6 bases each). The J call may not be correct, given that the DNA end is closer to TRBJ2-1. Germline-derived CDR1 and CDR2 are SGHRS and YFSETQ. The CDR3 length is 13 residues. DNA for the CDR3: TGCGCCAGCAGCTGGACGGGGGCTAATGAGCAGTTCTTC. Protein: CASSWTGANEQFF.

The V call is TRBV5-1, the J call TRBJ2-3; 7 bases align to TRBD2. V was pared by 4 bases and J by 0 bases, with 8 bases of the junction left unmatched. The CDR3 sequence is 16 residues long. Germline values: CDR1 SGHRS, CDR2 YFSETQ. Here the CDR3 reads CASSAGVELSTDTQYF. CDR3 DNA sequence: TGCGCCAGCAGCGCGGGAGTCGAGCTCAGCACAGATACGCAGTATTTT.